Given below is one TCR beta chain in context. Its antigen specificity is not known. No qualities accompany the bases; no much larger clone lies one base away. The donors were healthy, HIV-negative adults who had no recently reported acute infections or vaccinations. Every donor was a Caucasian adult living in Nashville, Tennessee, USA. CD4+ T cells were enriched through magnetic negative selection, after which naive cells were positively selected on CD45RA and the remaining negative fraction served as the memory subset. Blood was collected by leukapheresis, and PBMCs were isolated by Ficoll-Histopaque density gradient centrifugation and then cryopreserved in liquid nitrogen vapor phase. Purity and quantity of every magnetically sorted T cell population were checked by analytical flow cytometry. Genomic DNA was isolated from each sorted fraction and quantified by UV absorbance on a Nanodrop 2000c.

These data come from a study of shared clonotypes between healthy human individuals (dated by TCRdb to about 2020). General notes on the study: The cohort included three men and two women between 18 and 49 years of age. For each donor, three plates each were used for CD4 naive and CD4 memory, two plates were used for CD8 naive, and one plate was used for CD8 memory. The study deeply sequenced blood TCR repertoires of about five healthy adults to estimate repertoire size and the extent of clonotype sharing between individuals. To increase sequencing depth and limit assay-specific biases, different laboratories used diverse techniques to prepare libraries and sequence TCR repertoires. Per donor, leukapheresis produced somewhere between about 0.9 and 9 billion PBMCs.

TCR CDR3 regions were amplified from genomic DNA by multiplex PCR using the deep immunoSEQ assay. Extracted genomic DNA from each cell subset was distributed evenly across all wells of several immunoSEQ 96-well plates, and each plate was treated as a replicate. For sorted subsets, approximately 210 ng genomic DNA, equal to 30,000 or so T cell genomes, was loaded into each replicate PCR. Purified libraries were measured with a Qubit 3.0 fluorometer, size-checked on a Bioanalyzer 2100, and measured again with the KAPA Library Quantification kit. Every immunoSEQ 96-well plate was sequenced on a separate single-read 150-cycle Illumina NextSeq 550 flow cell. As for the original processing: Because the immunoSEQ output included only junctional sequences and no quality scores, the filtering could not be the same as the filtering used for full-length reads. To assign V/J genes and CDR3, sequences were annotated using PyIR, a Python wrapper for IgBLAST v1.9, with IMGT germline references. Reads with weak V/J assignments (E-value above 1e-6), missing CDR3, stop codons, out-of-frame junctions, or ambiguous translated residues were removed. V3J clonotypes were defined as sequences sharing an identical inferred V gene, J gene, and CDR3 amino acid sequence. Percentage overlap between repertoires was computed as shared unique clonotypes divided by the size of the smaller repertoire. RTK rarefaction, the Chao1 estimator, and Recon v2.1 estimates of unobserved clonotypes were used to assess repertoire richness. Generation probabilities for all TCRbeta clonotypes obtained by the gDNA method from a few donors were computed using OLGA. TCRdb provides this immuneACCESS table in a form limited to in-frame rearrangements. Some clones are lacking; in checked studies, under half of them reflect an unresolved V gene, and why the rest are absent is not known. The D gene and trimming were derived from the DNA, and the V and J assignments and clone size from that table. For this sample there are hundreds of thousands of clones; 55% to 75% appear just once. The ten largest clones capture approximately 1.8% of the sample.

Looking up the germline V gene yields CDR1 SGHNT and CDR2 YENEEA. The CDR3 goes from the cysteine to the phenylalanine over 14 residues. Only the CDR3 portion is preserved as DNA: 42 bases, with reading frame beginning at the first base. Unmatched junction bases come to 5, with V trimmed by 6 bases and J by 4 bases. Paper-wide results and their limitations: Pairwise subsampling indicated that sequencing depth was expected to affect the degree of clonotype sharing among donors. Even with the large sequencing depth, rarefaction of the sorted-subset datasets indicated that sequencing was incomplete. Sharing across a few donors was observed for 4.5% to 6.5% of naive CD4, around 3.5% of naive CD8, roughly 2.3% of memory CD4, and around 0.42% of memory CD8 clonotypes. Sampling was restricted to blood, and TCR repertoires in tissues likely differ from the TCR repertoires found in blood. Higher generation probabilities were observed for clonotypes shared by all four sorted-subset donors than for non-shared clonotypes. Larger estimated clonotype richness was generally found for naive subsets than for memory subsets. The genetic and exposure-history diversity represented was limited by the small number of donors.

Sequences were obtained from memory CD4+ T cells sorted from blood. The sample's cell subset or site label, decoded: CD45RA-negative fraction. The chain joins TRBV11-3 to TRBJ1-5; TRBD1 agrees with 8 junctional bases. The sequence was obtained from a woman aged 25 to 39 in good health. CDR3 sequence: CASSRTGPNQPQHF. At the DNA level, the sequence is TGTGCCAGCAGTAGGACAGGGCCGAATCAGCCCCAGCATTTT.